This T cell receptor (beta chain) comes out of a study of T cells after yellow fever vaccination. Study-level findings and limits: A large majority of primary-vaccination clones showed up again after the booster (around 96% CD4, roughly 88% CD8). The CD4 compartment and the CD8 compartment contained a small share of clonotypes in common.

Comment on this clonotype: Its target is not known.

V was clipped by 10 bases and J by 0 bases, with 19 bases between them. The CDR3 has 15 amino acids. Germline CDR1 is SEHNR and CDR2 is FQNEAQ (reference sequence). Template-switching 5'RACE yielded the TCR cDNA; a universal primer site and UMIs were added in the process. TCRdb re-derived calls from the 5' RACE reads in MiXCR, one entry per CDR3 protein. Counted here are about 630,000 distinct CDR3 sequences, 9% to 15% occurring once; the ten biggest clones make up more than 12%. The TCR originated in a man aged 30 to 45 who received the YFV17D yellow fever vaccine. This chain connects TRBV7-9 to TRBJ2-7, with D hard to call. This specimen was PBMCs, taken on the day of the yellow fever booster vaccination. CDR3 bases: TGTGCCACGGGTGGGTTTGGGGTACGCTCCTACGAGCAGTACTTC. Translated, it gives CATGGFGVRSYEQYF. Looking up the rest from reference TRBV7-9 and TRBJ2-7 gives the full variable domain: DTGVSQNPRHKITKRGQNVTFRCDPISEHNRLYWYRQTLGQGPEFLTYFQNEAQLEKSRLLSDRFSAERPKGSFSTLEIQRTEQGDSAMYLCATGGFGVRSYEQYFGPGTRLTVT.